Below are 26 T cell receptor beta chains sequenced from a single sample in a study of T cells in Graves' hyperthyroidism and ophthalmopathy. The CDR3 regions of TCR beta were amplified from RNA transcripts. The TCR CDR3 first-round RT-PCR relied on the HTBI primer set. TCRdb recomputed calls from the multiplex PCR reads with MiXCR, one row per CDR3 protein. The sample lists 500,000 to 600,000 distinct CDR3 sequences, about 20% occurring once. Material: blood. These receptor sequences come from a man aged 35 to 55 with Graves' ophthalmopathy.

The chain combines TRBV12-3 or TRBV12-4 with TRBJ2-7; D possibly uses TRBD1 or TRBD2 (5 bases each). V lost 4 bases, J lost 6 bases, and 16 bases lay in between. The CDR3 runs 14 residues. DNA for the CDR3: TGTGCCAGCAGTTCGGCCGCGAGGGGCGGCGAGCAGTACTTC. The encoded protein is CASSSAARGGEQYF.

This clonotype was picked up many times. The V call is TRBV20-1, the J call TRBJ2-3; D ambiguous. Germline CDR1 is DFQATT and CDR2 is SNEGSKA (reference sequence). V was pared by 4 bases and J by 2 bases, with 13 bases between. CDR3 length: 14 residues. The CDR3: CSAIRPPSTDTQYF. For the CDR3, the DNA is TGCAGTGCTATCCGGCCTCCATCCACAGATACGCAGTATTTT.

This chain connects TRBV5-6 to TRBJ1-3; D is perhaps TRBD1 (5 bases). Germline V gene data show CDR1 as SGHDT and CDR2 as YYEEEE. This CDR3 is 16 amino acids long. Trimming shortened V by 0 bases and J by 2 bases, and 12 bases separated the two germline ends. The CDR3 region is CASSLGRAVAGNTIYF. The CDR3 coding sequence is TGTGCCAGCAGCTTGGGCAGGGCGGTTGCTGGAAACACCATATATTTT.

This clonotype has only a few counts. The chain joins TRBV6-1 to TRBJ1-2, with 9 nucleotides matching TRBD1. The CDR3 has 15 residues. V lost 6 bases, J lost 7 bases, and 12 bases stayed unmatched. Germline CDR1 MNHNS, CDR2 SASEGT. DNA for the CDR3: TGTGCCAGCAGATCGGACAGGGGTCGTATTGGTGGCTACACCTTC. It is translated as CASRSDRGRIGGYTF.

This clonotype turned up a few times. The J gene is TRBJ2-7, the V gene TRBV20-1; 11 bases fit TRBD1. From germline, CDR1 is DFQATT and CDR2 SNEGSKA (reference sequence). CDR3 length: 15 amino acids. Trimming removed 3 bases from V and 3 bases from J; junction bases left unmatched: 7. The CDR3 coding sequence is TGCAGTGCTAGGAGGGGACAGGGGGAAATCTACGAGCAGTACTTC. Protein sequence: CSARRGQGEIYEQYF.

In this sample, this clonotype turned up many times. This rearrangement joins TRBV6-1 to TRBJ2-5; D not certain. Germline V gene sequence: CDR1 MNHNS, CDR2 SASEGT. Trimming removed 2 bases at V and 5 bases at J, with 6 bases between. The CDR3 extends over 12 amino acids. The CDR3 is CASSEFRETQYF. The CDR3, as DNA: TGTGCCAGCAGTGAATTCAGGGAGACCCAGTACTTC.

This clonotype was detected ten times or more. The rearrangement links TRBV6-1 to TRBJ2-7, with 8 bases identical to TRBD1. Looked up from germline, CDR1 is MNHNS and CDR2 is SASEGT. The CDR3 loop spans 14 amino acids. Trimming took 5 bases from V and 3 from J; bases not matched to a gene: 6. CDR3 nucleotide sequence: TGTGCCAGCAGTCTGGGACAGGAGATCTACGAGCAGTACTTC. The encoded protein is CASSLGQEIYEQYF.

This clonotype was found many times. The chain combines TRBV20-1 with TRBJ2-1; 9 positions match TRBD2. CDR1 is DFQATT, CDR2 SNEGSKA, per germline (reference sequence). Trimming at V came to 5 bases and at J to 4 bases, leaving 12 bases not matched to a gene. This CDR3 comprises 16 residues. The CDR3 sequence: CSAPRLAAKSYNEQFF. The CDR3 bases are TGCAGTGCTCCTCGACTAGCGGCGAAATCATACAATGAGCAGTTCTTC.

This clonotype has at least ten counts. The CDR3 region is CASSLISEAGELFF. The CDR3 DNA sequence: TGTGCCAGCAGCTTAATCTCTGAGGCCGGGGAGCTGTTTTTT. The chain links TRBV7-8 to TRBJ2-2; D unclear. The CDR3 covers 14 residues. Between the trimmed V and J ends, which lost 2 bases and 6 bases, there was a span of 10 bases. Germline V gene lookup returns CDR1 SGHVS and CDR2 FQNEAQ.

This sequence joins TRBV7-9 and TRBJ2-1; D may correspond to TRBD1 or TRBD2 (5 bases each). V was clipped by 5 bases and J by 6 bases, with 20 bases between them. Looked up from germline, CDR1 is SEHNR and CDR2 is FQNEAQ (reference sequence). The length of the CDR3 is 16 residues. For the CDR3, the DNA is TGTGCCAGCAGCCCCCGTGAGGGGAGTCCGGTCAATGAGCAGTTCTTC. This codes for CASSPREGSPVNEQFF.

This clonotype was picked up many times. The CDR3 DNA is TGTGCCAGCAGTCCGGGGGACAGTTCTAGCACAGATACGCAGTATTTT. It specifies CASSPGDSSSTDTQYF. The rearrangement links TRBV6-1 to TRBJ2-3; possibly TRBD1 for D (7 bases). Germline values: CDR1 MNHNS, CDR2 SASEGT. The CDR3 sequence is 16 residues long. Deletions cut 5 bases from V and 0 bases from J, with 15 bases between.

This clonotype showed up just a few times. The rearrangement uses TRBV7-2 and TRBJ2-7; a weak D match, TRBD2 (6 bases). The CDR3 runs 15 residues. Germline CDR1 is SGHTA and CDR2 is FQGNSA. Trimming shortened V by 5 bases and J by 4 bases, and 18 bases separated the two germline ends. The CDR3 is CASSPIRRGEYEQYF. DNA of the CDR3: TGTGCCAGCAGCCCGATCCGGCGGGGCGAATACGAGCAGTACTTC. Variable domain in full (rest from reference TRBV7-2 and TRBJ2-7): GAGVSQSPSNKVTEKGKDVELRCDPISGHTALYWYRQSLGQGLEFLIYFQGNSAPDKSGLPSDRFSAERTGGSVSTLTIQRTQQEDSAVYLCASSPIRRGEYEQYFGPGTRLTVT.

This clonotype was picked up many times. The chain combines TRBV30 with TRBJ1-4; the D is unclear. The germline gives CDR1 GTSNPN, CDR2 SVGIG (reference sequence). V gave up 4 bases and J gave up 0 bases, with 15 bases separating them. This CDR3 spans 16 amino acids. The CDR3 DNA is TGTGCCTGGAAGGACCCCCACTCCGCAACTAATGAAAAACTGTTTTTT. Protein product: CAWKDPHSATNEKLFF.

Many counts were recorded for this clonotype. V is TRBV7-2 and J is TRBJ2-3; D could derive from TRBD1 or TRBD2 (5 bases each). With 7 bases removed from V and 0 bases from J, the gap between germline ends came to 14 bases. Germline lookup yields CDR1 SGHTA and CDR2 FQGNSA. The CDR3 length is 15 residues. In DNA form, the CDR3 reads TGTGCCAGCACCTCGACGGGGCTTAGCACAGATACGCAGTATTTT. As protein: CASTSTGLSTDTQYF.

This clonotype was picked up a small number of times. CDR3 protein: CSATPSGGAGETQYF. Here the CDR3 DNA reads TGCAGTGCTACCCCTAGCGGGGGGGCCGGGGAGACCCAGTACTTC. V usage is TRBV20-1 and J usage is TRBJ2-5; 12 nucleotides match TRBD2. This CDR3 is 15 amino acids long. Germline-derived CDR1 and CDR2 are DFQATT and SNEGSKA (reference sequence). The ends lost 4 bases at V and 5 bases at J; junction bases unmatched: 8.

The gene calls are TRBV6-9 and TRBJ1-1; 9 bases align to TRBD1. The CDR3 is made up of 15 amino acids. Losses at the gene ends were 3 bases for V and 6 bases for J; bases not matched to a gene: 8. Germline V CDR1 and CDR2: MNHGY, SVAAGI. The CDR3, as DNA: TGTGCCAGCAGTTACTTGGCGGGGACAGGGTCTGAAGCTTTCTTT. Translated, it gives CASSYLAGTGSEAFF.

This clonotype was observed a few times. This chain uses TRBV28 with TRBJ1-2, with D perhaps TRBD1 (5 bases). Germline V gene lookup returns CDR1 MDHEN and CDR2 SYDVKM. Trimming removed 5 bases at V and 4 bases at J, with 14 bases between. CDR3 length equals 14 residues. The chain's CDR3 is CASSGPGGGYGYTF. CDR3 in DNA: TGTGCCAGCAGTGGCCCCGGCGGGGGCTATGGCTACACCTTC.

This clonotype was recorded many times. J is TRBJ2-5 and V is TRBV18, with D perhaps matching TRBD1 (5 bases). This CDR3 has 16 residues. Trimming cost V 4 bases and J 3 bases, with 18 bases left between them. Germline loops: CDR1 KGHSH, CDR2 LQKENI. CDR3 protein: CASSLGLAGSEETQYF. The CDR3 nucleotides read TGTGCCAGCTCACTTGGTCTCGCAGGGTCAGAAGAGACCCAGTACTTC.

This clonotype was detected only a few times. Germline is not matched at one junction end, which may reflect a read error. The genes are TRBV4-2 and TRBJ1-4; D remains ambiguous. There are 15 residues in the CDR3. The germline V gene encodes CDR1 LGHNA and CDR2 YNFKEQ. The CDR3 here is CASSQEGRLNEKLFF. The CDR3 DNA reads as TGCGCCAGCAGCCAAGAAGGCCGCTTGAATGAAAAACTGTTTTTT.

This clonotype showed up many times. The genes are TRBV7-9 and TRBJ2-1; TRBD2 matches at 10 bases. The trim removed 5 bases at V and 3 bases at J, leaving 4 bases unmatched. Per germline, CDR1 SEHNR and CDR2 FQNEAQ (reference sequence). This CDR3 comprises 15 residues. The CDR3 is CASSPLAGVYNEQFF. The CDR3 DNA sequence: TGTGCCAGCAGCCCCCTAGCGGGGGTCTACAATGAGCAGTTCTTC.

This sequence joins TRBV29-1 and TRBJ1-1, with D tentatively TRBD1 (5 bases). The V and J ends lost 7 bases and 0 bases respectively, with 15 bases between them. CDR1 and CDR2 from the germline V gene are SQVTM and ANQGSEA. This CDR3 has 14 amino acids. The DNA of the CDR3 is TGCAGCGCTGGACAAGGGCTAATGAACACTGAAGCTTTCTTT. The encoded protein is CSAGQGLMNTEAFF.

The chain carries TRBV7-9 and TRBJ1-2; D remains ambiguous. The V end was cut by 5 bases, the J end by 4 bases, with 11 bases between. The germline gives CDR1 SEHNR, CDR2 FQNEAQ (reference sequence). This CDR3 region has 13 residues. The chain's CDR3 is CASSEGFGYGYTF. The CDR3 nucleotides read TGTGCCAGCAGCGAGGGCTTCGGCTATGGCTACACCTTC.

This clonotype was observed many times. The rearrangement uses TRBV12-3 or TRBV12-4 and TRBJ1-2; TRBD1 matches 7 bases. Unmatched junction bases numbered 0, after V lost 7 bases and J lost 4 bases. The CDR3 totals 11 residues. The CDR3 DNA follows: TGTGCCAGCACAGGGGGCTATGGCTACACCTTC. Translation gives CASTGGYGYTF.

The chain joins TRBV19 to TRBJ1-2; TRBD1 might be the D (6 bases). The CDR3 contains 12 residues. Trimming took 7 bases from V and 4 from J, leaving 10 bases between them. Germline V lookup: CDR1 LNHDA, CDR2 SQIVND (reference sequence). The CDR3: CASTEQGYGYTF. CDR3 DNA: TGTGCCAGTACTGAACAGGGCTATGGCTACACCTTC.

This clonotype was detected only a few times. The chain uses TRBV20-1 and TRBJ2-3; no reliable D call. This CDR3 region has 14 residues. CDR1 and CDR2 (germline): DFQATT, SNEGSKA (reference sequence). Here the CDR3 DNA reads TGCAGCGCCCAGGAGTCCTCTAGCACAGATACGCAGTATTTT. Protein: CSAQESSSTDTQYF.

The chain combines TRBV27 with TRBJ2-5; possibly TRBD1 or TRBD2 for D (5 bases each). CDR1 and CDR2 from the germline V gene are MNHEY and SMNVEV (reference sequence). CDR3 length: 12 residues. CDR3 sequence reads: CAVGDAQETQYF. CDR3 nucleotides: TGTGCAGTAGGGGACGCACAAGAGACCCAGTACTTC.